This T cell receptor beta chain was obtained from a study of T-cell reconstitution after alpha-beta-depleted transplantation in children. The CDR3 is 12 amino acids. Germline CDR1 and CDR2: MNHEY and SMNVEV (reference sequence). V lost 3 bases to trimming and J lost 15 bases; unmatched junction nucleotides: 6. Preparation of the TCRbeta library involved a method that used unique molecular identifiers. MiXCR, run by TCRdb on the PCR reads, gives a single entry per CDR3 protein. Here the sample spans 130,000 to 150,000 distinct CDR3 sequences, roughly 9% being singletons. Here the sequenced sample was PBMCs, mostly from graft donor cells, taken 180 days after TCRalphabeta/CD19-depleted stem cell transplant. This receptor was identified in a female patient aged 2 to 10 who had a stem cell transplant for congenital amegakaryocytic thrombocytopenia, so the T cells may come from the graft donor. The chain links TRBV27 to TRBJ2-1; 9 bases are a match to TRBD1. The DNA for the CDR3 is TGTGCCAGCAGTTTCCCGGGACAGGGTCCGTTCTTC. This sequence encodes CASSFPGQGPFF.